This TCR beta chain was identified in a study of neurological immune-mediated disorders. Study as a whole: Of the 34 patients with multiple sclerosis, about 30 had relapsing-remitting MS, whereas the remaining 3 had secondary progressive MS.

This clonotype has a count of ten or more. The antigen remains undetermined. Time point meaning: longitudinal time-point 3. Study-wide points: For the multiple sclerosis repertoire cluster, no association with any clinical or MRI feature was found. Across subjects, expanded clones had no CDR3 amino acid sequences in common, pointing to private repertoires in all groups.

Germline CDR1 and CDR2: SGHRS and YFSETQ. Between the trimmed V and J ends, which lost 4 bases and 2 bases, there was a span of 12 bases. The CDR3 spans 14 residues. 5'RACE with 10-nucleotide random UMIs generated the cDNA. MiXCR was run by TCRdb on the 5' RACE reads, yielding one entry per CDR3 protein. The repertoire holds 84,000 or so distinct CDR3 sequences, with about 4% as singletons. Material: PBMCs. This TCR derives from a woman aged 60-75 years with multiple sclerosis. The genes are TRBV5-1 and TRBJ2-5; D remains ambiguous. As DNA, the CDR3 is TGCGCCAGCAGCCTCACGGCAGCACAAGAGACCCAGTACTTC. Translation: CASSLTAAQETQYF.